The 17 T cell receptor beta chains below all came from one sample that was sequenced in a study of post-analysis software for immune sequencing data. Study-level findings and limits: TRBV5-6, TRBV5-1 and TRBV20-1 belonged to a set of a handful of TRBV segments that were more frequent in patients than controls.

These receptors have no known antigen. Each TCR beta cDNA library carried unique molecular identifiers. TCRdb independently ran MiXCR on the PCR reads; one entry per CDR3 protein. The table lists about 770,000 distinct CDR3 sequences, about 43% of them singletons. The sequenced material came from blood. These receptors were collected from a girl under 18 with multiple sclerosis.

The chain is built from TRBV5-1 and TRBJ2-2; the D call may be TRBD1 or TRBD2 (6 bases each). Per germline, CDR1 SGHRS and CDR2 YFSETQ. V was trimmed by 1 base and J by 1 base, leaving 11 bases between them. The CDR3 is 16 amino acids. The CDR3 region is CASSLLGGENTGELFF. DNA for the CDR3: TGCGCCAGCAGCTTGTTGGGGGGCGAGAACACCGGGGAGCTGTTTTTT.

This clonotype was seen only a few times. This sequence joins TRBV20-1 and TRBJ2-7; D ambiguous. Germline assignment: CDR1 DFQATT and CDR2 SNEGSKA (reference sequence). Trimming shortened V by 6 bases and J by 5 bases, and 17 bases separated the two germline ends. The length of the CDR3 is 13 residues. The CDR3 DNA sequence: TGCAGTGCAGAAGCACCCCACCCAAACGAGCAGTACTTC. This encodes CSAEAPHPNEQYF.

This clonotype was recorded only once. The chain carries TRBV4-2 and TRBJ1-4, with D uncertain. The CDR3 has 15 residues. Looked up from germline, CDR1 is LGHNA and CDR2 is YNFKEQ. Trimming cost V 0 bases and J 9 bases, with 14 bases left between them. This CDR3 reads CASSQDPVNVQKLFF. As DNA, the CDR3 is TGTGCCAGCAGCCAAGATCCCGTTAACGTGCAAAAACTGTTTTTT.

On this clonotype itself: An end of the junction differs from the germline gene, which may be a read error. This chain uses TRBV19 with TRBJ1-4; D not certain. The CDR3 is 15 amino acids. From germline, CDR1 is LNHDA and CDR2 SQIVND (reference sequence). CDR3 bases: TGTGCCAGTAGTAAAAGAGGAGGAACTAATGAAAAGCTGTTTTTT. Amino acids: CASSKRGGTNEKLFF.

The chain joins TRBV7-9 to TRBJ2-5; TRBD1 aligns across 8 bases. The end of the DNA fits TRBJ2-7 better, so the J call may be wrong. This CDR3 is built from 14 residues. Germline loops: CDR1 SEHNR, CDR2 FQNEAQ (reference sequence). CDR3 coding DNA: TGTGCCAGCAGCTTAGATGGGACAGGCTACGAGCAGTACTTC. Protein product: CASSLDGTGYEQYF.

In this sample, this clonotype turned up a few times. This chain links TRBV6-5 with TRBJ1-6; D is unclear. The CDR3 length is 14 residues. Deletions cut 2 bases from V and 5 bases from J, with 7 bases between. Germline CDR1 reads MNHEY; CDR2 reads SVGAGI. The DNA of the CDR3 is TGTGCCAGCAGTTACGTGGCAGATAATTCACCCCTCCACTTT. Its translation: CASSYVADNSPLHF.

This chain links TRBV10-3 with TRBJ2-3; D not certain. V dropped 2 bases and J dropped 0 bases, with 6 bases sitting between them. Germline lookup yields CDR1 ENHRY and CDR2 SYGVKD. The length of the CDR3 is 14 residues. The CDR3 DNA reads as TGTGCCATCAGTGAGCCGCGGAGCACAGATACGCAGTATTTT. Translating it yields CAISEPRSTDTQYF.

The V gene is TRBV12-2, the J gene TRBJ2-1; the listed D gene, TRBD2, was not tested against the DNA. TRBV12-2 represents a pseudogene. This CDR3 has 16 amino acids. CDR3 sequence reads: CASRLAGTSGYNEQFF. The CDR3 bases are TGTGCAAGTCGCTTAGCCGGGACTAGCGGCTACAATGAGCAGTTCTTC.

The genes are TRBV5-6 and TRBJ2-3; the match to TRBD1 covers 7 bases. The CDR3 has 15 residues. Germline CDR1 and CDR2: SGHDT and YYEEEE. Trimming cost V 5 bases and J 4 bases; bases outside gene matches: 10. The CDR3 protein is CASRHTGTASDTQYF. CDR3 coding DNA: TGTGCCAGCAGGCATACCGGGACAGCCTCAGATACGCAGTATTTT.

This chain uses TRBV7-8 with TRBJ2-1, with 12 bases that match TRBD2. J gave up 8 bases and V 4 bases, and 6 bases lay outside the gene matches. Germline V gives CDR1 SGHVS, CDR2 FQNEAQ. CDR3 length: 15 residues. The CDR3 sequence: CASSSSGRASDEQFF. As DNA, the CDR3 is TGTGCCAGCAGCTCTAGCGGGAGGGCCTCCGATGAGCAGTTCTTC.

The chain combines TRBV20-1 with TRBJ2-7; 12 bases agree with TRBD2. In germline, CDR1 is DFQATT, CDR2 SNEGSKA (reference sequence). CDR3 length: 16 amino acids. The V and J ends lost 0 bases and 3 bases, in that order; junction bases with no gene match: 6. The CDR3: CSARDLTSGGLYEQYF. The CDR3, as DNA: TGCAGTGCTAGAGATCTAACTAGCGGGGGGCTCTACGAGCAGTACTTC.

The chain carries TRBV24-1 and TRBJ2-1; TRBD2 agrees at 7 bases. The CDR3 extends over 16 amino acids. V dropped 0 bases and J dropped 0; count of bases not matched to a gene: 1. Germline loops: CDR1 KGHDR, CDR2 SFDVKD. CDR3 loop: CATSDLGGSSYNEQFF. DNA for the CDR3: TGTGCCACCAGTGATTTGGGCGGGAGCTCCTACAATGAGCAGTTCTTC.

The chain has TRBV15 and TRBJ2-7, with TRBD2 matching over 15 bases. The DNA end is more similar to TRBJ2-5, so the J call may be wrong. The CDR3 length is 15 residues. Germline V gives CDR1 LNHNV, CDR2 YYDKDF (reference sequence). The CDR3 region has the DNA TGTGCCACCGAGGGACTAGCGGGAGGAAGAGAGACCCAGTACTTC. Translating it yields CATEGLAGGRETQYF.

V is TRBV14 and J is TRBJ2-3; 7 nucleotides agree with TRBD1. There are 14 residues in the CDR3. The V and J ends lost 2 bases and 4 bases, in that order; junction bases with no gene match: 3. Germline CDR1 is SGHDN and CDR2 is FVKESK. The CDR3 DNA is TGTGCCAGCAGCCAAACAGGGGCGGCAGATACGCAGTATTTT. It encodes CASSQTGAADTQYF.

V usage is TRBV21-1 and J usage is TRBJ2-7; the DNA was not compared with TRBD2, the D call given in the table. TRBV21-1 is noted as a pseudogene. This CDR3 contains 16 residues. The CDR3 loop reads CASSPRIAGGCYEQYF. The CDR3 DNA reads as TGTGCCAGCAGCCCCCGTATCGCGGGAGGGTGTTACGAGCAGTACTTC.

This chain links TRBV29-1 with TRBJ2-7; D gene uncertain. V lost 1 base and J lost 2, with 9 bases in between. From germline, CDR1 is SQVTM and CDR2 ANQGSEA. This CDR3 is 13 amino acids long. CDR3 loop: CSVEGVKPYEQYF. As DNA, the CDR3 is TGCAGCGTTGAAGGGGTGAAACCCTACGAGCAGTACTTC.

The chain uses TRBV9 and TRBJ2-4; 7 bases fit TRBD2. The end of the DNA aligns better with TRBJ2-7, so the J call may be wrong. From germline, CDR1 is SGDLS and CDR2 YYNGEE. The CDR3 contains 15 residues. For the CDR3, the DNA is TGTGCCAGCAGCGAGGGCGGGGGTCCCGTCTACGAGCAGTACTTC. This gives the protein CASSEGGGPVYEQYF.